This T cell receptor beta chain was documented in a study of cytomegalovirus exposure and HLA in healthy donors. Regarding the study as a whole: Only CMV serostatus was available as immune exposure information. Sequencing likely caused a cluster of highly shared sequence variants. Indistinguishable V segments, including TRBV6-2 and TRBV6-3, were excluded.

Losses at the gene ends were 6 bases for V and 1 base for J; bases not matched to a gene: 4. CDR3 size: 15 residues. Germline CDR1 reads LNHDA; CDR2 reads SQIVND (reference sequence). In regard to this clone: As yet, its antigen is unknown.

The PCR used 60 Vbeta and 13 Jbeta primers. Sequenced by immunoSEQ multiplex PCR; TCRdb stores in-frame clones only, minus some. This sample has 150,000 to 200,000 clones; about four fifths occur once, and the top ten carry approximately 0.26%. The sequenced material came from PBMCs. V is TRBV19 and J is TRBJ2-2; 8 bases line up with TRBD1. The receptor was isolated from a boy aged 5-17 years in good health and CMV-seronegative. CDR3 bases: TGTGCCAGTAGGGCGGACAGGGAGAACACCGGGGAGCTGTTTTTT. This encodes CASRADRENTGELFF.